These T cell receptor beta chains were read from a single sample in a study of post-analysis software for immune sequencing data. TCRdb reprocessed the PCR reads via MiXCR and lists one record per CDR3 protein. The sample shows 250,000 to 300,000 distinct CDR3 sequences, 36% of them seen only once. Material: blood. The receptors were sampled from a girl between 10 and 17 years old with multiple sclerosis. Each CDR3 is given with its conserved first and last residue. D genes are given only for firm matches. Not every row has a clone size; where given, it reads once, few, many or a size class.

TRBD2,15,TRBJ2-5,many,TRBV4-2,TGTGCCAGCGGGGGACTAGCGGGAGACCGGGAGACCCAGTACTTC,CASGGLAGDRETQYF
.,18,TRBJ2-1,many,TRBV6-1,TGTGCCAGCAGTGAAGCTGGCAGGGGCAAACTTACCTACAATGAGCAGTTCTTC,CASSEAGRGKLTYNEQFF
TRBD1,16,TRBJ2-3,.,TRBV6-4,TGTGCCAGCAGTGACTCCGGGACAGGGGGCCCAGATACGCAGTATTTT,CASSDSGTGGPDTQYF
.,15,TRBJ2-3,many,TRBV6-6,TGTGCCAGCAGCTCTAGAAACCAAGGCACAGATACGCAGTATTTT,CASSSRNQGTDTQYF
.,15,TRBJ1-2,.,TRBV28,TGTGCCAGCAGCTCATACAGGAGGGGTAACTATGGCTACACCTTC,CASSSYRRGNYGYTF
TRBD2,21,TRBJ2-3,many,TRBV7-8,TGTGCCAGCAGCTCGCCGGGACTAGCGGGAGAAGTGGGGTCCAAAGCAGATACGCAGTATTTT,CASSSPGLAGEVGSKADTQYF
.,13,TRBJ2-1,.,TRBV7-6,TGTGCCAGCAGCTTCGTAGGGGGGAATGAGCAGTTCTTC,CASSFVGGNEQFF
.,14,TRBJ2-1,many,TRBV3-1,TGTGCCAGCAGCCAAGTGGCAGGAGCGTTCGAGCAGTTCTTC,CASSQVAGAFEQFF
.,17,TRBJ1-1,.,TRBV27,TGTGCCAGCAGTTTATTCTTTCTGGGGGGTACGAGCACTGAAGCTTTCTTT,CASSLFFLGGTSTEAFF
.,17,TRBJ2-3,.,TRBV4-1,TGCGCCAGCAGCCAAGAAGAAGTGGAGGGAAAAGGAGATACGCAGTATTTT,CASSQEEVEGKGDTQYF
TRBD1,13,TRBJ2-1,.,TRBV20-1,TGCAGTGCCAACCCGACAGGGAACAGTGAGCAGTTCTTC,CSANPTGNSEQFF
TRBD1,14,TRBJ2-3,.,TRBV19,TGTGCCAGTGAGGACAGGGGACGGACAGATACGCAGTATTTT,CASEDRGRTDTQYF
TRBD2,15,TRBJ2-1,.,TRBV7-9,TGTGTCAGCAGCGCGTCCAGCGGGAGGCCAAATGAGCAGTTCTTC,CVSSASSGRPNEQFF
.,15,TRBJ2-5,many,TRBV20-1,TGCAGTGCTAGAGACCAGCGGGTACCGCAAGAGACCCAGTACTTC,CSARDQRVPQETQYF
.,21,TRBJ2-3,few,TRBV6-5,TGTGCCAGCAGTTACTCGCGACCTGGGGGGGCTAGCGGTCGGTCCACAGATACGCAGTATTTT,CASSYSRPGGASGRSTDTQYF
TRBD1,18,TRBJ1-6,few,TRBV7-2,TGTGCCAGCAGCGTGCCGCGACAGGGCCTCTCCTATAATTCACCCCTCCACTTT,CASSVPRQGLSYNSPLHF
TRBD2,15,TRBJ2-1,.,TRBV5-1,TGCGCCAGCAGCCCTCTAGCGGGGCCCAACAATGAGCAGTTCTTC,CASSPLAGPNNEQFF
.,15,TRBJ2-5,many,TRBV21-1,TGTGCCAGCAGCAAAGTGCGGGGCCCCGATGGGACCCAGTACTTC,CASSKVRGPDGTQYF
.,14,TRBJ2-2,few,TRBV7-3,TGTGCCAGCAGCTTAAAATTTAGCGCCGGGGAGCTGTTTTTT,CASSLKFSAGELFF
TRBD2,16,TRBJ2-1,.,TRBV5-1,TGCGCCAGCAGCTTGCTGGCTAGCGGGAGTCCGGGTGAGCAGTTCTTC,CASSLLASGSPGEQFF
TRBD2,15,TRBJ2-7,.,TRBV5-1,TGCGCCAGCAGCCCGCGGGGGTTGGGAGCCTACGAGCAGTACTTC,CASSPRGLGAYEQYF
TRBD2,16,TRBJ2-1,many,TRBV6-5,TGTGCCAGCAGTTACCGCGGACTAGCCCCCAACAATGAGCAGTTCTTC,CASSYRGLAPNNEQFF
.,14,TRBJ2-3,many,TRBV15,TGTGCCACCAGCAGATACCCTGGCACAGATACGCAGTATTTT,CATSRYPGTDTQYF
.,17,TRBJ2-1,many,TRBV4-1,TGCGCCAGCAGCCAGGGTGGGAGGCCAGGGCGAAACAATGAGCAGTTCTTC,CASSQGGRPGRNNEQFF
.,13,TRBJ2-3,.,TRBV12-5,TGTGCTAGTGGTTTAAGCGAATGGAATACGCAGTATTTT,CASGLSEWNTQYF